The source of this T cell receptor (beta chain) is a study of T cells in Graves' hyperthyroidism and ophthalmopathy. Whole-study context: Upon initial diagnosis and before any treatment, peripheral blood was collected.

Pregnant or lactating patients were excluded, as were those with uncontrolled infection or other autoimmune disease. The study based diagnoses on clinical symptoms, serum thyroxine and TRAb, thyroid ultrasound and orbital computed tomography. The PBMCs had their origin in approximately 10 ml of fresh peripheral blood. Amplification of TCR beta CDR3 regions used RNA as the template. A set of HTBI primers served as the primers for a first-round RT-PCR of the TCR CDR3. Via MiXCR, TCRdb re-called the multiplex PCR reads, giving one row per CDR3 protein. This repertoire shows 550,000 to 650,000 distinct CDR3 sequences, roughly 14% found once; its top ten account for 5.5% to 7.5%. Trimming removed 1 base at V and 3 bases at J, with 12 bases between. CDR3 length: 15 residues. The germline CDR1 and CDR2 sequences are MNHNS and SASEGT. Ten or more counts support this clonotype.

This TCR was recovered from a woman aged 25 to 39 with Graves' hyperthyroidism that later progressed to Graves' ophthalmopathy. Sequencing was performed on blood. The rearrangement joins TRBV6-1 to TRBJ1-2; TRBD1 might be the D (5 bases). CDR3 nucleotide sequence: TGTGCCAGCAGTGAAGGCGGGGCCAGGGACTATGGCTACACCTTC. As protein: CASSEGGARDYGYTF.